This paragraph reports one T cell receptor (beta chain). Time point defined: newly diagnosed GD, antithyroid drugs for less than 3 months. Generation of the TCR library employed RNA extracted from PBMCs. This sample is drawn from a study of regulatory T cells in long-lasting Graves disease. Germline V lookup: CDR1 SGHAT, CDR2 FQNNGV. V lost 5 bases and J lost 0; bases outside the gene matches: 8. The CDR3 has 17 amino acids. CDR3 regions were amplified by Arm-PCR using iRepertoire HTBI primers to build TCR beta libraries. TCRdb processed the multiplex PCR reads anew with MiXCR; each CDR3 protein has one entry. The sample comprises about 540,000 distinct CDR3 sequences, roughly 14% of which are singletons, and 10% rests with the top ten. The same data also went into a second study, on T cells in Graves' hyperthyroidism and ophthalmopathy.

This receptor was taken from a man aged 25-45 years with Graves disease. The chain recombines TRBV11-2 with TRBJ2-1, with 9 bases matching TRBD2. The sample was peripheral blood mononuclear cells (PBMCs), taken at new diagnosis, from a patient treated with antithyroid drugs. The CDR3 coding sequence is TGTGCCAGCAGCCCTGGGCTAGCGGGGAGCTCCTACAATGAGCAGTTCTTC. This translates into CASSPGLAGSSYNEQFF.